These T cell receptor beta chains were read from a single sample in a study of T cells after posttransplantation cyclophosphamide. Profiling relied on immunoSEQ multiplex PCR, and the TCRdb table lists in-frame clones only, not all of them. Of approximately 47,000 clones listed, almost 95% are singletons. Material: PBMCs. Source of these receptors: a woman aged 45-60 years in good health and a related stem cell transplant donor. The CDR3 runs from the conserved cysteine through the conserved F or W. D genes are given only for firm matches. Only some rows state a clone size, as once, few, many or a class for expanded clones.

CDR3aa: CASSLAGTNFGNTIYF
CDR3nt: TGCGCCAGCAGCTTGGCCGGGACAAATTTTGGAAACACCATATATTTT
d_gene: .
abundance: once
v_gene: TRBV5-1
j_gene: TRBJ1-3

CDR3aa: CASRDRGRTEAFF
CDR3nt: TGCGCCAGCAGGGACAGGGGCCGTACTGAAGCTTTCTTT
d_gene: TRBD1
abundance: .
v_gene: TRBV5-1
j_gene: TRBJ1-1

CDR3aa: CASSFGTGERNEKLFF
CDR3nt: TGTGCCAGCAGCTTCGGGACAGGGGAACGGAATGAAAAACTGTTTTTT
d_gene: TRBD1
abundance: .
v_gene: TRBV5-8
j_gene: TRBJ1-4

CDR3aa: CASSNRQGGEQYF
CDR3nt: TGTGCCAGCAGTAACAGACAGGGCGGGGAGCAGTACTTC
d_gene: TRBD1
abundance: .
v_gene: TRBV6-5
j_gene: TRBJ2-7

CDR3aa: CASSYGTGGWDEQYF
CDR3nt: TGTGCCAGCAGTTACGGCACAGGGGGTTGGGACGAGCAGTACTTC
d_gene: TRBD1
abundance: .
v_gene: TRBV6-5
j_gene: TRBJ2-7

CDR3aa: CASSGGGAAYNEQFF
CDR3nt: TGTGCCAGCAGCGGGGGGGGAGCGGCATACAATGAGCAGTTCTTC
d_gene: TRBD2
abundance: once
v_gene: TRBV5-4
j_gene: TRBJ2-1

CDR3aa: CASSESDGGAYEQFF
CDR3nt: TGCGCCAGCAGTGAGTCTGACGGGGGGGCCTATGAGCAGTTCTTC
d_gene: TRBD2
abundance: .
v_gene: TRBV10-2
j_gene: TRBJ2-1

CDR3aa: CASSYSGGLANTEAFF
CDR3nt: TGTGCCAGCAGTTACTCGGGGGGGCTGGCGAACACTGAAGCTTTCTTT
d_gene: .
abundance: .
v_gene: TRBV6-5
j_gene: TRBJ1-1

CDR3aa: CASSFQTGTGDYNEQFF
CDR3nt: TGTGCCAGCAGCTTTCAAACCGGGACAGGGGACTACAATGAGCAGTTCTTC
d_gene: TRBD1
abundance: .
v_gene: TRBV7-9
j_gene: TRBJ2-1

CDR3aa: CASSFNDRSYGYTF
CDR3nt: TGTGCCAGCAGTTTTAACGACAGGTCGTATGGCTACACCTTC
d_gene: .
abundance: .
v_gene: TRBV28
j_gene: TRBJ1-2

CDR3aa: CASSLGSVTVNYGYTF
CDR3nt: TGTGCCAGCAGCTTAGGGTCTGTGACAGTCAACTATGGCTACACCTTC
d_gene: .
abundance: .
v_gene: TRBV7-9
j_gene: TRBJ1-2

CDR3aa: CASSNRGKDQPQHF
CDR3nt: TGTGCCAGTAGTAACAGAGGGAAAGATCAGCCCCAGCATTTT
d_gene: .
abundance: .
v_gene: TRBV19
j_gene: TRBJ1-5

CDR3aa: CASTGLVSGELFF
CDR3nt: TGTGCCAGTACGGGACTCGTCAGCGGGGAGCTGTTTTTT
d_gene: .
abundance: .
v_gene: TRBV28
j_gene: TRBJ2-2

CDR3aa: CASSNLRNEQFF
CDR3nt: TGTGCCAGCAGTAACCTCCGGAATGAGCAGTTCTTC
d_gene: .
abundance: .
v_gene: TRBV25-1
j_gene: TRBJ2-1

CDR3aa: CASSRSGAGEQYF
CDR3nt: TGTGCCAGCAGCCGTTCGGGAGCAGGCGAGCAGTACTTC
d_gene: .
abundance: .
v_gene: TRBV7-3
j_gene: TRBJ2-7

CDR3aa: CASSLDRDRATEAFF
CDR3nt: TGCGCCAGCAGCTTGGATAGGGACAGGGCCACTGAAGCTTTCTTT
d_gene: TRBD1
abundance: .
v_gene: TRBV5-1
j_gene: TRBJ1-1

CDR3aa: CSVLDYRATGYGYTF
CDR3nt: TGCAGCGTCCTCGACTACAGGGCTACTGGCTATGGCTACACCTTC
d_gene: .
abundance: .
v_gene: TRBV29-1
j_gene: TRBJ1-2